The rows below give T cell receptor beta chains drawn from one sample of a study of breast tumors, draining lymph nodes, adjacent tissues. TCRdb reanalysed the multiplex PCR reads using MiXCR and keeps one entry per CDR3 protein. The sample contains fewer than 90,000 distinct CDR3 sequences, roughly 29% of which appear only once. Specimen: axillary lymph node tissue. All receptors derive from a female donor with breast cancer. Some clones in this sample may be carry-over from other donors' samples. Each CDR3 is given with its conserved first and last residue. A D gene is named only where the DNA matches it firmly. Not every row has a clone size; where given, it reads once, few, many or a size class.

cdr3_nt: TGTGCCAGCGTACGAACCGTGGAGGGATATGGCTACACCTTC
cdr3_aa: CASVRTVEGYGYTF
v_call: TRBV9
d_call: .
j_call: TRBJ1-2
clone_size: .

cdr3_nt: TGTGCCAGCAGTCGCACAGGGGGCGAGCAGTACTTC
cdr3_aa: CASSRTGGEQYF
v_call: TRBV6-2/TRBV6-3
d_call: TRBD1
j_call: TRBJ2-7
clone_size: many

cdr3_nt: TGTGCCAGCACCCCAGGGGCTGAAGCTTTCTTT
cdr3_aa: CASTPGAEAFF
v_call: TRBV12-3/TRBV12-4
d_call: .
j_call: TRBJ1-1
clone_size: few

cdr3_nt: TGTGCCATCAGTGAGTCGAGGTTTCCGGGGGGCTACACCTTC
cdr3_aa: CAISESRFPGGYTF
v_call: TRBV10-3
d_call: .
j_call: TRBJ1-2
clone_size: many

cdr3_nt: TGTGCCAGCAGTTCACGTATTGGGACTAGCGTTGCGAACACCGGGGAGCTGTTTTTT
cdr3_aa: CASSSRIGTSVANTGELFF
v_call: TRBV12-3/TRBV12-4
d_call: TRBD2
j_call: TRBJ2-2
clone_size: many

cdr3_nt: TGCAGTGCTAGGTCTCCCCCTAGCGGTAGAGGAGAGACCCGGTACTTC
cdr3_aa: CSARSPPSGRGETRYF
v_call: TRBV20-1
d_call: TRBD2
j_call: TRBJ2-5
clone_size: .

cdr3_nt: TGCAGCGTCTCGACTAGCGGATCCTACGAGCAGTACTTC
cdr3_aa: CSVSTSGSYEQYF
v_call: TRBV29-1
d_call: TRBD2
j_call: TRBJ2-7
clone_size: medium-sized

cdr3_nt: TGTGCCAGCAGCCAAGATTCGGGGGGTCATCAGCCCCAGCATTTT
cdr3_aa: CASSQDSGGHQPQHF
v_call: TRBV3-1
d_call: .
j_call: TRBJ1-5
clone_size: many

cdr3_nt: TGTGCCAGCAGTCGAACCGGGACAGGGCCAAATGAAAAACTGTTTTTT
cdr3_aa: CASSRTGTGPNEKLFF
v_call: TRBV12-3/TRBV12-4
d_call: TRBD1
j_call: TRBJ1-4
clone_size: .

cdr3_nt: TGTGCCAGCAGCTTTGGTGAGGGTTCCCTCTCTGGCTACACCTTC
cdr3_aa: CASSFGEGSLSGYTF
v_call: TRBV7-8
d_call: .
j_call: TRBJ1-2
clone_size: many

cdr3_nt: TGTGCCAGCTCACCTTCTAGCGGGGACACTGAAGCTTTCTTT
cdr3_aa: CASSPSSGDTEAFF
v_call: TRBV18
d_call: .
j_call: TRBJ1-1
clone_size: .

cdr3_nt: TGTGCTGGCTCACCAGCTAGCGGCGGGTACGAGCAGTACTTC
cdr3_aa: CAGSPASGGYEQYF
v_call: TRBV18
d_call: TRBD2
j_call: TRBJ2-7
clone_size: few

cdr3_nt: TGTGCCAGCAAAGGACTAGCGGGAGGCTACAATGAGCAGTTCTTC
cdr3_aa: CASKGLAGGYNEQFF
v_call: TRBV6-1
d_call: TRBD2
j_call: TRBJ2-1
clone_size: many

cdr3_nt: TGTGCCAAACGACTGTGCAATGAGCAGTTCTTC
cdr3_aa: CAKRLCNEQFF
v_call: TRBV27
d_call: .
j_call: TRBJ2-1
clone_size: few

cdr3_nt: TGTGCCAGCAGCTCCGATTTAGGGGGACAGTCCTCTGGAAACACCATATATTTT
cdr3_aa: CASSSDLGGQSSGNTIYF
v_call: TRBV7-9
d_call: TRBD1
j_call: TRBJ1-3
clone_size: .

cdr3_nt: TGTGCCTGCAGCTTAGCATTGGGAGGACAGGACAATGAGCAGTTCTTC
cdr3_aa: CACSLALGGQDNEQFF
v_call: TRBV7-3
d_call: .
j_call: TRBJ2-1
clone_size: .

cdr3_nt: TGTGCCACCAGGCCCCAGGGAGGGAGTCAGCCCCAGCATTTT
cdr3_aa: CATRPQGGSQPQHF
v_call: TRBV15
d_call: .
j_call: TRBJ1-5
clone_size: many

cdr3_nt: TGTGCCAGCAGATTTGGTCTAGCCTACGAGCAGTACTTC
cdr3_aa: CASRFGLAYEQYF
v_call: TRBV6-1
d_call: .
j_call: TRBJ2-7
clone_size: many

cdr3_nt: TGCAGTGCCAAGACAGGGAAAAGAACTGAAGCTTTCTTT
cdr3_aa: CSAKTGKRTEAFF
v_call: TRBV20-1
d_call: TRBD1
j_call: TRBJ1-1
clone_size: many

cdr3_nt: TGTGCCAGCAGCTCCCTGAGCCTGGCCTACGAGCAGTACTTC
cdr3_aa: CASSSLSLAYEQYF
v_call: TRBV7-9
d_call: .
j_call: TRBJ2-7
clone_size: many

cdr3_nt: TGCAGTGCTAGAGGGGACGACAGGGGAGGTTACGAGCAGTACTTC
cdr3_aa: CSARGDDRGGYEQYF
v_call: TRBV20-1
d_call: TRBD1
j_call: TRBJ2-7
clone_size: many

cdr3_nt: TGCAGTGCCTTGAGCGGGACCCGCACAGATACGCAGTATTTT
cdr3_aa: CSALSGTRTDTQYF
v_call: TRBV20-1
d_call: TRBD2
j_call: TRBJ2-3
clone_size: .

cdr3_nt: TGTGCCAGCAGCTTTGGGCAAAAGACAGATACGCAGTATTTT
cdr3_aa: CASSFGQKTDTQYF
v_call: TRBV5-6
d_call: .
j_call: TRBJ2-3
clone_size: many

cdr3_nt: TGCAGTGCTACCCCCCGACTAGCGGGAGCCTACGAGCAGTACTTC
cdr3_aa: CSATPRLAGAYEQYF
v_call: TRBV20-1
d_call: TRBD2
j_call: TRBJ2-7
clone_size: many

cdr3_nt: TGTGCCACCAGTGGAGGAGGAGGTCGTCATCAGCCCCAGCATTTT
cdr3_aa: CATSGGGGRHQPQHF
v_call: TRBV24-1
d_call: .
j_call: TRBJ1-5
clone_size: .

cdr3_nt: TGTGCCAGCAGCACCAATAGCGGTAACACCGGGGAGCTGTTTTTT
cdr3_aa: CASSTNSGNTGELFF
v_call: TRBV7-9
d_call: .
j_call: TRBJ2-2
clone_size: .

cdr3_nt: TGCAGTGCTAGGGATGACGGGAGGAGCGCGCAGTACTTC
cdr3_aa: CSARDDGRSAQYF
v_call: TRBV20-1
d_call: TRBD2
j_call: TRBJ2-7
clone_size: .